Below are 16 T cell receptor beta chains sequenced from a single sample in a study of cytomegalovirus exposure and HLA in healthy donors. The PCR contained 60 Vbeta and 13 Jbeta primers. This table comes from immunoSEQ multiplex PCR, and its TCRdb copy is limited to in-frame clones, with some not included. The repertoire holds about 130,000 clones, with 72% as singletons. Sequencing was carried out using PBMCs. The source of these receptors is a man younger than 40 in good health and CMV-seronegative.

This clone was counted a few times. The chain is built from TRBV5-6 and TRBJ2-1, with TRBD2 identical over 11 bases. Unmatched junction bases numbered 4, after V lost 4 bases and J lost 7 bases. Germline V gene data show CDR1 as SGHDT and CDR2 as YYEEEE. The CDR3 runs 14 residues. The DNA of the CDR3 is TGTGCCAGCAGCAATAGCGGGGGGGCGAATGAGCAGTTCTTC. Translation: CASSNSGGANEQFF.

The J gene is TRBJ2-7, the V gene TRBV6-5; D unresolved. Germline assignment: CDR1 MNHEY and CDR2 SVGAGI. V was cut by 2 bases and J by 3 bases, with 14 bases left in between. CDR3 length equals 15 residues. CDR3 in DNA: TGTGCCAGCAGTTACGGTGCTTATGCAGGCTACGAGCAGTACTTC. It codes for CASSYGAYAGYEQYF.

J is TRBJ2-5 and V is TRBV30; 11 nucleotides match TRBD1. The CDR3 totals 12 residues. The trim removed 5 bases at V and 5 bases at J, leaving 1 base unmatched. Germline assignment: CDR1 GTSNPN and CDR2 SVGIG (reference sequence). The CDR3 DNA sequence: TGTGCCTGGGGGACAGGGGGGGAGACCCAGTACTTC. Translation: CAWGTGGETQYF.

The rearrangement links TRBV6-4 to TRBJ2-1; 7 positions agree with TRBD2. This CDR3 has 13 amino acids. From germline, CDR1 is MRHNA and CDR2 SNTAGT. Losses at the gene ends were 1 base for V and 11 bases for J; bases not matched to a gene: 5. DNA for the CDR3: TGTGCCAGCAGTGACTGGGAGGGACTTAAGCAGTTCTTC. It translates to CASSDWEGLKQFF.

This clone has only a few counts. The chain carries TRBV11-2 and TRBJ1-6; D perhaps matches TRBD1 (5 bases). V gave up 5 bases and J gave up 9 bases, with 5 bases separating them. The CDR3 runs 11 residues. Germline V gene lookup returns CDR1 SGHAT and CDR2 FQNNGV. The CDR3 DNA sequence: TGTGCCAGCAGCCAGGGTTCACCCCTCCACTTT. Its translation: CASSQGSPLHF. The full variable domain, with the rest looked up from reference TRBV11-2 and TRBJ1-6, is EAGVAQSPRYKIIEKRQSVAFWCNPISGHATLYWYQQILGQGPKLLIQFQNNGVVDDSQLPKDRFSAERLKGVDSTLKIQPAKLEDSAVYLCASSQGSPLHFGNGTRLTVT.

Only one count was recorded for this clone. This chain uses TRBV6-4 with TRBJ2-3; weak D call: TRBD2 (5 bases). V was cut by 7 bases and J by 3 bases, with 14 bases left in between. This CDR3 is built from 14 residues. Per the germline V gene, CDR1 is MRHNA and CDR2 is SNTAGT. The CDR3 is CASKDKGETDTQYF. CDR3 nucleotides: TGTGCCAGCAAAGACAAGGGAGAAACAGATACGCAGTATTTT.

This clone is a singleton in its sample. The chain uses TRBV6-5 and TRBJ2-2; D is possibly TRBD2 (5 bases). Trimming took off 0 bases at V and 6 bases at J, with 11 bases between the two ends. The CDR3 consists of 15 residues. CDR1 is MNHEY and CDR2 is SVGAGI in the germline V gene. This CDR3 is CASSYSRTRAGELFF. CDR3 bases: TGTGCCAGCAGTTACTCAAGAACGCGGGCCGGGGAGCTGTTTTTT.

A few counts support this clone. The chain links TRBV7-2 to TRBJ1-1; possibly TRBD1 for D (6 bases). The CDR3 is made up of 14 amino acids. Per the germline V gene, CDR1 is SGHTA and CDR2 is FQGNSA. Trimming pared 5 bases from V and 4 bases from J, leaving 14 bases between. The CDR3 bases are TGTGCCAGCAGCCCACAGGGTATCGGCACTGAAGCTTTCTTT. The encoded protein is CASSPQGIGTEAFF.

The chain carries TRBV9 and TRBJ2-5, with D possibly being TRBD1 (6 bases). V dropped 2 bases and J dropped 2 bases, with 10 bases sitting between them. CDR3 size: 14 residues. Germline loops: CDR1 SGDLS, CDR2 YYNGEE. This chain's CDR3 is CASSVDTGQETQYF. The CDR3 DNA sequence: TGTGCCAGCAGCGTGGATACAGGGCAAGAGACCCAGTACTTC.

The chain is built from TRBV11-2 and TRBJ1-1, with 8 bases lining up with TRBD1. Germline lookup yields CDR1 SGHAT and CDR2 FQNNGV. The V segment lost 4 bases and the J segment 11 bases; nucleotides outside the gene matches: 15. This CDR3 is 15 amino acids long. The chain's CDR3 is CASSSIRQGSNRAFF. CDR3 nucleotide sequence: TGTGCCAGCAGCTCGATAAGACAGGGGAGTAATCGCGCTTTCTTT.

In this sample, this clone turned up a few times. V usage is TRBV19 and J usage is TRBJ1-5; 7 bases are a match to TRBD1. Germline-derived CDR1 and CDR2 are LNHDA and SQIVND (reference sequence). There are 15 residues in the CDR3. V lost 2 bases, J lost 7 bases, and 8 bases stayed unmatched. CDR3 region: CASSISWLGGQPQHF. The CDR3 nucleotides are TGTGCCAGTAGTATAAGTTGGTTAGGGGGCCAGCCCCAGCATTTT.

This clone was observed once. CDR3 sequence: CASSFGDSNQPQHF. CDR3 bases: TGTGCCAGCAGCTTCGGGGATAGCAATCAGCCCCAGCATTTT. The rearrangement links TRBV5-6 to TRBJ1-5; D is undetermined. V gave up 2 bases and J gave up 0 bases, with 6 bases separating them. The CDR3 length is 14 residues. CDR1 SGHDT and CDR2 YYEEEE come from the germline V gene.

This chain connects TRBV6-6 to TRBJ1-2, with TRBD1 identical over 11 bases. Germline V gene data show CDR1 as MNHNY and CDR2 as SVGAGI (reference sequence). V trimming: 4 bases; J trimming: 6 bases; junction bases outside the gene matches: 4. This CDR3 region has 14 residues. The CDR3 loop reads CASSFPGQGDGYTF. CDR3 DNA sequence: TGTGCCAGCAGTTTCCCGGGACAGGGGGATGGCTACACCTTC.

The V and J genes are TRBV4-1 and TRBJ2-5; D is possibly TRBD1 (6 bases). Germline lookup yields CDR1 MGHRA and CDR2 YSYEKL. V lost 1 base, J lost 1 base, and 7 bases lay in between. The CDR3 consists of 14 residues. CDR3 region: CASSQGGLQETQYF. Here the CDR3 DNA reads TGCGCCAGCAGCCAAGGGGGGCTCCAAGAGACCCAGTACTTC.

The CDR3 here is CASSEDGGTAKYSYEQYF. The CDR3 DNA is TGTGCCAGCAGCGAAGATGGAGGGACAGCGAAATACTCCTACGAGCAGTACTTC. V is TRBV7-3 and J is TRBJ2-7; D possibly corresponds to TRBD1 (7 bases). From germline, CDR1 is SGHTA and CDR2 FQGTGA. Trimming left V 5 bases short and J 0 bases short, with 23 bases between. The CDR3 is made up of 18 amino acids.

V usage is TRBV10-3 and J usage is TRBJ2-3; 7 nucleotides line up with TRBD1. Germline V gives CDR1 ENHRY, CDR2 SYGVKD. The CDR3 extends over 17 amino acids. With 2 bases clipped from V and 5 bases from J, the junction kept 13 bases outside the gene matches. The chain's CDR3 is CAISEHQRGGRGDTQYF. DNA of the CDR3: TGTGCCATCAGTGAGCATCAGAGAGGGGGCAGGGGAGATACGCAGTATTTT.